A single sample gave rise to the 16 T cell receptor beta chains below, sequenced in a study of shared clonotypes between healthy human individuals (dated by TCRdb to about 2020). Libraries were built with the immunoSEQ multiplex PCR assay. The table was pulled from immuneACCESS by TCRdb, which kept in-frame rearrangements only. Such tables lose some clones; where checked, under half of the loss comes from unresolved V genes, and the rest has no known cause. A total of about 650,000 clones appear in this sample, nearly 97% of them only once. In total, the top ten clones hold 0.11% of the sample. CD8 naive samples consisted of CD45RO-negative cells that were positively selected for CCR7, yielding a CD45RA+CCR7+ population without TemRA cells. Sequenced input: naive CD8+ T cells sorted from blood. Reading the label with the study, this specimen's cell subset or site is: CD45RA+CCR7+. These receptors were collected from a young woman in good health.

The chain employs TRBV5-4 and TRBJ2-2, with D hard to call. Germline CDR1 and CDR2: SGHNT and YYREEE (reference sequence). V was trimmed by 0 bases and J by 1 base, leaving 7 bases between them. There are 15 residues in the CDR3. In DNA form, the CDR3 reads TGTGCCAGCAGCTTGGCGGCAGGGAACACCGGGGAGCTGTTTTTT. Its translation: CASSLAAGNTGELFF.

The J gene is TRBJ1-4, the V gene TRBV25-1, with 7 nucleotides matching TRBD1. CDR1 and CDR2 from the germline V gene are MGHDK and SYGVNS. Unmatched junction bases numbered 2, after V lost 7 bases and J lost 0 bases. This CDR3 has 14 residues. CDR3 protein: CASNQGATNEKLFF. As DNA, the CDR3 is TGTGCCAGCAACCAGGGGGCAACTAATGAAAAACTGTTTTTT.

V gene TRBV10-1 combines with J gene TRBJ1-2; 8 bases agree with TRBD1. The CDR3 extends over 15 amino acids. CDR1 WNHNN and CDR2 SYGVQD come from the germline V gene (reference sequence). V lost 6 bases to trimming and J lost 3 bases; unmatched junction nucleotides: 9. The chain's CDR3 is CASRPGQGIYYGYTF. The DNA for the CDR3 is TGCGCCAGCAGACCTGGACAGGGTATTTACTATGGCTACACCTTC.

This clone was counted between two and nine times. This chain connects TRBV10-3 to TRBJ2-7; D remains unclear. The CDR3 runs 11 residues. The V gene's germline CDR1 is ENHRY and CDR2 SYGVKD. V lost 3 bases to trimming and J lost 4 bases, with 4 bases between them. The CDR3 region is CAISEQYEQYF. The CDR3 region has the DNA TGTGCCATCAGTGAACAGTACGAGCAGTACTTC.

V is TRBV19 and J is TRBJ2-1; tentative D call: TRBD2 (5 bases). V lost 1 base and J lost 3, with 7 bases in between. This CDR3 is 14 amino acids long. Germline CDR1 is LNHDA and CDR2 is SQIVND (reference sequence). CDR3 bases: TGTGCCAGTAGTATAGCCGGGGTCTACAATGAGCAGTTCTTC. It yields the protein CASSIAGVYNEQFF.

V is TRBV27 and J is TRBJ2-1; D might be TRBD1 or TRBD2, each matching 5 bases. The V end was cut by 2 bases, the J end by 8 bases, with 19 bases between. Germline CDR1 MNHEY, CDR2 SMNVEV (reference sequence). The CDR3 loop spans 16 amino acids. In DNA form, the CDR3 reads TGTGCCAGCAGTTTAATACCGGGACCAAATATCTATGAGCAGTTCTTC. Translated, it gives CASSLIPGPNIYEQFF.

The V gene is TRBV5-6, the J gene TRBJ1-4; D is undetermined. Trimming left V 0 bases short and J 0 bases short, with 6 bases between. The CDR3 is 15 residues long. Germline V lookup: CDR1 SGHDT, CDR2 YYEEEE. CDR3 sequence: CASSLVGATNEKLFF. Here the CDR3 DNA reads TGTGCCAGCAGCTTGGTAGGAGCAACTAATGAAAAACTGTTTTTT. The full variable domain, rest sourced from reference TRBV5-6 and TRBJ1-4, is DAGVTQSPTHLIKTRGQQVTLRCSPKSGHDTVSWYQQALGQGPQFIFQYYEEEERQRGNFPDRFSGHQFPNYSSELNVNALLLGDSALYLCASSLVGATNEKLFFGSGTQLSVL.

V is TRBV5-1 and J is TRBJ1-1, with D possibly matching TRBD1 (5 bases). The V gene lost 7 bases and the J gene lost 2 bases, with 18 bases spanning the gap. The CDR3 sequence is 15 residues long. From germline, CDR1 is SGHRS and CDR2 YFSETQ. CDR3 region: CASRLEGRVNTEAFF. The CDR3 nucleotides are TGCGCCAGCCGCCTTGAGGGACGTGTAAACACTGAAGCTTTCTTT.

This rearrangement joins TRBV19 to TRBJ1-1; maybe TRBD1 (5 bases). The germline V and J ends were trimmed by 5 bases and 0 bases, with 10 bases remaining between them. CDR3 length: 14 amino acids. CDR1 LNHDA and CDR2 SQIVND come from the germline V gene (reference sequence). The CDR3 loop is CASSGDSLNTEAFF. DNA of the CDR3: TGTGCCAGTAGTGGCGACAGCCTGAACACTGAAGCTTTCTTT.

This chain links TRBV2 with TRBJ2-1, with D possibly matching TRBD2 (6 bases). CDR1 is SNHLY, CDR2 FYNNEI, per germline. The CDR3 covers 16 residues. The V end was cut by 2 bases, the J end by 8 bases, with 19 bases between. The CDR3 nucleotides are TGTGCCAGCAGTGAATGGTTTGCGGAGGGGACTGATGAGCAGTTCTTC. It translates to CASSEWFAEGTDEQFF. The full variable domain, with the rest looked up from reference TRBV2 and TRBJ2-1, is EPEVTQTPSHQVTQMGQEVILRCVPISNHLYFYWYRQILGQKVEFLVSFYNNEISEKSEIFDDQFSVERPDGSNFTLKIRSTKLEDSAMYFCASSEWFAEGTDEQFFGPGTRLTVL.

This chain uses TRBV7-9 with TRBJ2-2; unclear D gene. Trimming stripped 8 bases from V and 2 bases from J, with 9 bases between. The V gene's germline CDR1 is SEHNR and CDR2 FQNEAQ (reference sequence). This CDR3 contains 13 residues. The chain's CDR3 is CASDGLNTGELFF. CDR3 coding DNA: TGTGCCAGCGACGGGCTAAACACCGGGGAGCTGTTTTTT. The variable domain in full, with the rest retrieved from reference TRBV7-9 and TRBJ2-2, is DTGVSQNPRHKITKRGQNVTFRCDPISEHNRLYWYRQTLGQGPEFLTYFQNEAQLEKSRLLSDRFSAERPKGSFSTLEIQRTEQGDSAMYLCASDGLNTGELFFGEGSRLTVL.

This sequence joins TRBV28 and TRBJ2-1; D is possibly TRBD2 (5 bases). The germline CDR1 and CDR2 sequences are MDHEN and SYDVKM. The CDR3 is 14 residues long. Trimming shortened V by 6 bases and J by 0 bases, and 9 bases separated the two germline ends. Here the CDR3 DNA reads TGTGCCAGCAGCACTAGATCCTCCTACAATGAGCAGTTCTTC. Encoded protein: CASSTRSSYNEQFF.

J is TRBJ2-1 and V is TRBV5-6, with a tentative D call TRBD2 (5 bases). V lost 4 bases and J lost 15, with 29 bases in between. CDR1 and CDR2 (germline): SGHDT, YYEEEE. This CDR3 has 16 amino acids. The CDR3 DNA follows: TGTGCCAGCAGCACCTCCCCGAGGGTAGTATCCACCTTGGGGTTCTTC. Its translation: CASSTSPRVVSTLGFF.

The CDR3 here is CASSLSPSTGRANEKLFF. CDR3 in DNA: TGTGCCAGCAGTTTATCGCCCTCCACAGGGAGGGCTAATGAAAAACTGTTTTTT. V usage is TRBV27 and J usage is TRBJ1-4; a possible D gene is TRBD1 (6 bases). There are 18 residues in the CDR3. V was cut by 0 bases and J by 3 bases, with 17 bases left in between. CDR1 and CDR2 (germline): MNHEY, SMNVEV (reference sequence).

The CDR3, as DNA: TGTGCCAGCCAAAACCCGGACAGGAGTTGGGATGAGCAGTTCTTC. Its translation: CASQNPDRSWDEQFF. The chain employs TRBV2 and TRBJ2-1; TRBD1 agrees at 7 bases. There are 15 residues in the CDR3. V dropped 8 bases and J dropped 8; count of bases not matched to a gene: 15. In germline, CDR1 is SNHLY, CDR2 FYNNEI.

The V and J genes are TRBV4-1 and TRBJ1-1; the D is unclear. Germline V CDR1 and CDR2: MGHRA, YSYEKL. The V end was cut by 0 bases, the J end by 0 bases, with 11 bases between. The CDR3 totals 16 residues. DNA for the CDR3: TGCGCCAGCAGCCAAGATAGGCGGCAAATGAACACTGAAGCTTTCTTT. This encodes CASSQDRRQMNTEAFF.